The 4 T cell receptor beta chains listed next were all sequenced from one sample in a study of radiation and T cells in renal cell carcinoma. Assay: immunoSEQ multiplex PCR; the TCRdb copy retains only in-frame clones and omits some. The repertoire includes around 64,000 clones, around 72% of them detected once, and roughly 8% sits in the top ten. Stated time point: baseline pretreatment blood. The treatment was: 15 Gy SBRT to primary tumor, nephrectomy 4 weeks later. Sequenced here: blood, sampled from a patient whose treatment included radiotherapy and nephrectomy. These receptors all come from a man between 60 and 75 years old with renal cell carcinoma.

The CDR3 nucleotides are TGTGCCTGGAGTGTACAGGGGGATGTGTTTCCTTATGGCTACACCTTC. Protein sequence: CAWSVQGDVFPYGYTF. The chain is built from TRBV30 and TRBJ1-2; 8 positions agree with TRBD1. Germline CDR1 GTSNPN, CDR2 SVGIG (reference sequence). The ends lost 0 bases at V and 5 bases at J; junction bases unmatched: 11. The CDR3 is 16 amino acids.

The rearrangement joins TRBV9 to TRBJ2-2, with D unresolved. The V gene lost 3 bases and the J gene lost 5 bases, with 11 bases spanning the gap. CDR3 length equals 14 residues. Germline CDR1 SGDLS, CDR2 YYNGEE. The CDR3 DNA is TGTGCCAGCAGCGGACTCGACGAGACCGGGGAGCTGTTTTTT. It is translated as CASSGLDETGELFF. The whole variable domain, remainder taken from reference TRBV9 and TRBJ2-2, is DSGVTQTPKHLITATGQRVTLRCSPRSGDLSVYWYQQSLDQGLQFLIQYYNGEERAKGNILERFSAQQFPDLHSELNLSSLELGDSALYFCASSGLDETGELFFGEGSRLTVL.

The V call is TRBV5-1, the J call TRBJ1-5; a weak D match, TRBD1 (6 bases). This CDR3 contains 15 residues. Looked up from germline, CDR1 is SGHRS and CDR2 is YFSETQ. V lost 0 bases and J 5 bases, leaving 12 bases between the germline ends. CDR3 sequence reads: CASSLAGDNHQPQHF. The CDR3 coding sequence is TGCGCCAGCAGCTTGGCAGGGGACAACCATCAGCCCCAGCATTTT. Together with reference TRBV5-1 and TRBJ1-5, the CDR3 gives the full variable domain: KAGVTQTPRYLIKTRGQQVTLSCSPISGHRSVSWYQQTPGQGLQFLFEYFSETQRNKGNFPGRFSGRQFSNSRSEMNVSTLELGDSALYLCASSLAGDNHQPQHFGDGTRLSIL.

V usage is TRBV7-2 and J usage is TRBJ2-4, with 7 bases lining up with TRBD2. The trim removed 1 base at V and 0 bases at J, leaving 3 bases unmatched. CDR3 length equals 16 residues. The germline CDR1 and CDR2 sequences are SGHTA and FQGNSA. The CDR3 sequence: CASSLVGGGAKNIQYF. The CDR3 nucleotides are TGTGCCAGCAGCTTAGTTGGCGGGGGAGCCAAAAACATTCAGTACTTC. Filled out from reference TRBV7-2 and TRBJ2-4, the complete variable domain reads GAGVSQSPSNKVTEKGKDVELRCDPISGHTALYWYRQSLGQGLEFLIYFQGNSAPDKSGLPSDRFSAERTGGSVSTLTIQRTQQEDSAVYLCASSLVGGGAKNIQYFGAGTRLSVL.